The following is a TCR beta chain sequence with its context. V gave up 3 bases and J gave up 7 bases; unmatched junction bases: 9. The CDR3 length is 16 residues. TCRdb itself ran the 5' RACE reads through MiXCR, one entry per CDR3 protein. The sample contains roughly 350,000 distinct CDR3 sequences, about 4% of which appear only once. The sample is drawn from a study of T cells after yellow fever vaccination. This specimen was PBMCs, taken 5 days after the yellow fever booster vaccination. The sequence was collected from a man aged 18 to 30 who received the YFV17D yellow fever vaccine. This chain connects TRBV12-3 or TRBV12-4 to TRBJ2-7, with TRBD2 matching 13 bases. The CDR3 DNA is TGTGCCAGCAGTTTTGCGACTAGCGGGGGGCCCGAGGAGCAGTACTTC. As protein: CASSFATSGGPEEQYF.